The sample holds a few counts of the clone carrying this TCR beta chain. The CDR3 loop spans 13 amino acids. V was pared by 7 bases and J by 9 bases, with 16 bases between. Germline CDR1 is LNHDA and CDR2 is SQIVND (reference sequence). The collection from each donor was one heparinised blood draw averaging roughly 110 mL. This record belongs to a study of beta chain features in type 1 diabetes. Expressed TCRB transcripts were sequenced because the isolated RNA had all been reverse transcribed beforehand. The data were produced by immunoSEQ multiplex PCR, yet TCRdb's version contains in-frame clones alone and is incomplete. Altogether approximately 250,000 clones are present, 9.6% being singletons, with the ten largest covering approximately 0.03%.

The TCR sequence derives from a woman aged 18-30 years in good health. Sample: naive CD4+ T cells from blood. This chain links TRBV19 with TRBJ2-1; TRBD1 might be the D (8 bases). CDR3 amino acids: CASTQGGSSEQFF. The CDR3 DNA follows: TGTGCCAGTACACAGGGGGGGAGCAGTGAGCAGTTCTTC.